Each of the 21 T cell receptor beta chains below was sequenced from the same sample in a study of T cells after yellow fever vaccination. TCRdb reprocessed the 5' RACE reads via MiXCR and lists one record per CDR3 protein. The sample carries some 340,000 distinct CDR3 sequences, over 4% recorded once. Sequencing was performed on PBMCs, taken 5 days after the yellow fever booster vaccination. The receptor set was obtained from a man between 18 and 35 years old who received the YFV17D yellow fever vaccine.

V usage is TRBV7-3 and J usage is TRBJ2-2, with TRBD1 identical over 7 bases. Germline V gene sequence: CDR1 SGHTA, CDR2 FQGTGA. The CDR3 has 14 residues. J was trimmed by 3 bases and V by 5 bases; bases with no gene match: 3. The CDR3 sequence is CASSPGQYTGELFF. CDR3 sequence (DNA): TGTGCCAGCAGCCCGGGACAGTACACCGGGGAGCTGTTTTTT.

This clonotype was picked up a small number of times. The chain couples TRBV7-2 to TRBJ2-7; perhaps TRBD2 as D (6 bases). Germline-derived CDR1 and CDR2 are SGHTA and FQGNSA. The CDR3 sequence is 16 residues long. Trimming took off 0 bases at V and 0 bases at J, with 12 bases between the two ends. The CDR3 loop is CASSLAGRGISYEQYF. CDR3 coding DNA: TGTGCCAGCAGCTTAGCTGGACGGGGGATCTCCTACGAGCAGTACTTC.

The rearrangement uses TRBV4-1 and TRBJ1-6; 11 bases are shared with TRBD1. J was trimmed by 1 base and V by 0 bases; bases with no gene match: 2. Germline-derived CDR1 and CDR2 are MGHRA and YSYEKL. This CDR3 spans 18 amino acids. CDR3 DNA sequence: TGCGCCAGCAGCCAAGAAGGACAGGGGGCTTCCTATAATTCACCCCTCCACTTT. It specifies CASSQEGQGASYNSPLHF.

This sequence joins TRBV7-2 and TRBJ2-7; D gene ambiguous. The V end was cut by 3 bases, the J end by 0 bases, with 12 bases between. The CDR3 totals 15 residues. Germline V gene lookup returns CDR1 SGHTA and CDR2 FQGNSA. In DNA, the CDR3 is TGTGCCAGCAGCTTTGGATGGAGCCGCTCCTACGAGCAGTACTTC. It is translated as CASSFGWSRSYEQYF.

This clonotype was counted a few times. The chain joins TRBV7-9 to TRBJ1-1; D not certain. Germline V lookup: CDR1 SEHNR, CDR2 FQNEAQ (reference sequence). V lost 5 bases to trimming and J lost 8 bases, with 15 bases between them. This CDR3 comprises 13 residues. The CDR3 DNA reads TGTGCCAGCAGCCAGGTGGCAGCCGCGGAAGCTTTCTTT. It encodes CASSQVAAAEAFF.

This clonotype appeared a few times. The V call is TRBV5-1, the J call TRBJ2-7, with D possibly being TRBD1 (6 bases). Germline assignment: CDR1 SGHRS and CDR2 YFSETQ. This CDR3 spans 16 amino acids. The germline V and J ends were trimmed by 0 bases and 3 bases, with 16 bases remaining between them. CDR3 DNA: TGCGCCAGCAGCTTGGGGGATGTCGGGACAATCTACGAGCAGTACTTC. It translates to CASSLGDVGTIYEQYF.

This chain connects TRBV6-5 to TRBJ1-1; the match to TRBD1 covers 7 bases. With 6 bases clipped from V and 3 bases from J, the junction kept 7 bases outside the gene matches. Germline V gene lookup returns CDR1 MNHEY and CDR2 SVGAGI. The CDR3 runs to 14 residues. For the CDR3, the DNA is TGTGCCAGCAGACACAGGGACAGCTACACTGAAGCTTTCTTT. Protein product: CASRHRDSYTEAFF.

This clonotype was seen at least ten times. V and J are TRBV5-1 and TRBJ2-1, with TRBD2 as a possible D gene (6 bases). This CDR3 comprises 15 residues. V was cut by 7 bases and J by 7 bases, with 21 bases left in between. Germline CDR1 SGHRS, CDR2 YFSETQ. CDR3 in DNA: TGCGCCAGCCTATCGGGGGAGTTCAGCGATAATGAGCAGTTCTTC. Protein product: CASLSGEFSDNEQFF.

This clonotype turned up a few times. The chain recombines TRBV5-1 with TRBJ2-5; the D gene could be TRBD1 or TRBD2 (6 bases each). Germline V gene sequence: CDR1 SGHRS, CDR2 YFSETQ. The CDR3 spans 13 residues. The V and J ends lost 4 bases and 1 base respectively, with 8 bases between them. CDR3 nucleotides: TGCGCCAGCAGCGGGGGGCGCCAAGAGACCCAGTACTTC. Translation: CASSGGRQETQYF.

This clonotype was detected ten times or more. This chain uses TRBV20-1 with TRBJ1-5; TRBD1 is a possible D gene (5 bases). CDR1 is DFQATT and CDR2 is SNEGSKA in the germline V gene (reference sequence). This CDR3 is built from 16 residues. V was clipped by 4 bases and J by 0 bases, with 16 bases between them. In DNA, the CDR3 is TGCAGTGCTAAATTATCCTCAGGGATTAGCAATCAGCCCCAGCATTTT. It yields the protein CSAKLSSGISNQPQHF.

This clonotype was detected ten times or more. This sequence joins TRBV6-2 or TRBV6-3 and TRBJ2-7, with D perhaps matching TRBD2 (6 bases). The V gene's germline CDR1 is MNHEY and CDR2 SVGEGT. Trimming shortened V by 4 bases and J by 3 bases, and 13 bases separated the two germline ends. This CDR3 comprises 14 residues. CDR3 DNA sequence: TGTGCCAGCAGTTCGGAGCGGGCGAGCTACGAGCAGTACTTC. As protein: CASSSERASYEQYF.

The chain links TRBV7-2 to TRBJ2-2; perhaps TRBD1 as D (6 bases). The CDR3 is 15 amino acids. The V end lost 6 bases, the J end lost 5 bases, and 16 bases lay between the germline ends. Germline lookup yields CDR1 SGHTA and CDR2 FQGNSA. The CDR3 here is CASRGATFGTGELFF. In DNA form, the CDR3 reads TGTGCCAGCAGGGGGGCGACATTCGGTACCGGGGAGCTGTTTTTT.

This clonotype was seen many times. V and J are TRBV10-3 and TRBJ2-2; D unclear. The CDR3 is 12 residues long. The V end lost 11 bases, the J end lost 7 bases, and 14 bases lay between the germline ends. Germline V gene lookup returns CDR1 ENHRY and CDR2 SYGVKD. The CDR3 sequence is CALTPPVGELFF. CDR3 DNA: TGTGCCCTCACCCCTCCCGTCGGGGAGCTGTTTTTT.

This clonotype occurred a few times. This chain joins TRBV6-1 and TRBJ1-5; D is undetermined. V dropped 2 bases and J dropped 3 bases, with 14 bases sitting between them. The germline V gene encodes CDR1 MNHNS and CDR2 SASEGT. The CDR3 loop spans 16 amino acids. This chain's CDR3 is CASSEIGPGTNQPQHF. The DNA of the CDR3 is TGTGCCAGCAGTGAAATAGGGCCTGGAACCAATCAGCCCCAGCATTTT.

This clonotype was counted only a few times. The rearrangement joins TRBV5-1 to TRBJ1-1; tentative D call: TRBD1 (5 bases). V shed 9 bases and J shed 5 bases, with 20 bases lying between them. There are 14 residues in the CDR3. Looked up from germline, CDR1 is SGHRS and CDR2 is YFSETQ. DNA of the CDR3: TGCGCCACCAAAGACGTTCAGGGTAAGACTGAAGCTTTCTTT. It specifies CATKDVQGKTEAFF.

This clonotype has more than one count but fewer than ten. The chain employs TRBV5-6 and TRBJ1-6; 9 nucleotides line up with TRBD1. Germline V lookup: CDR1 SGHDT, CDR2 YYEEEE. V lost 4 bases and J lost 10; bases outside the gene matches: 6. The CDR3 length is 14 residues. The CDR3 nucleotides are TGTGCCAGCAGCCCGGGACAGGGCAAATCACCCCTCCACTTT. It yields the protein CASSPGQGKSPLHF.

The chain uses TRBV5-4 and TRBJ2-2; D gene ambiguous. CDR1 is SGHNT and CDR2 is YYREEE in the germline V gene (reference sequence). V dropped 4 bases and J dropped 3 bases, with 13 bases sitting between them. The CDR3 spans 15 residues. The CDR3 spells CASSPPVSDTGELFF. The DNA for the CDR3 is TGTGCCAGCAGCCCGCCCGTATCGGACACCGGGGAGCTGTTTTTT.

This clonotype has just a few counts. The rearrangement links TRBV7-2 to TRBJ2-7, with 9 bases identical to TRBD2. CDR1 and CDR2 from the germline V gene are SGHTA and FQGNSA. V was pared by 5 bases and J by 11 bases, with 10 bases of the junction left unmatched. This CDR3 is built from 13 residues. The CDR3 coding sequence is TGTGCCAGCAGCGCGTACCTAGCGGGGCCGGAGTACGTC. It specifies CASSAYLAGPEYV.

There are a few counts of this clonotype. J is TRBJ2-5 and V is TRBV25-1; TRBD1 might be the D (6 bases). Germline V gene sequence: CDR1 MGHDK, CDR2 SYGVNS. The CDR3 has 17 residues. The CDR3, as DNA: TGTGCTTGCAGTGGGCCCGGACAGAAGACCTTCCAAGAGACCCAGTACTTC. Protein sequence: CACSGPGQKTFQETQYF.

This clonotype occurred many times. The V call is TRBV4-2, the J call TRBJ2-2, with 7 nucleotides matching TRBD2. The CDR3 is made up of 13 amino acids. V shed 8 bases and J 6 bases; nucleotides not matched to a gene: 6. Germline assignment: CDR1 LGHNA and CDR2 YNFKEQ. The CDR3 protein is CASRTSTPGELFF. In DNA, the CDR3 is TGTGCCAGCCGGACTAGTACCCCCGGGGAGCTGTTTTTT.

This clonotype has ten or more counts. The chain employs TRBV7-2 and TRBJ1-1; no definite D call. CDR3 length: 15 residues. Per germline, CDR1 SGHTA and CDR2 FQGNSA. Between the trimmed V and J ends, which lost 1 base and 1 base, there was a span of 10 bases. The CDR3 protein is CASSLEAGKNTEAFF. CDR3 in DNA: TGTGCCAGCAGCTTAGAGGCGGGGAAGAACACTGAAGCTTTCTTT.